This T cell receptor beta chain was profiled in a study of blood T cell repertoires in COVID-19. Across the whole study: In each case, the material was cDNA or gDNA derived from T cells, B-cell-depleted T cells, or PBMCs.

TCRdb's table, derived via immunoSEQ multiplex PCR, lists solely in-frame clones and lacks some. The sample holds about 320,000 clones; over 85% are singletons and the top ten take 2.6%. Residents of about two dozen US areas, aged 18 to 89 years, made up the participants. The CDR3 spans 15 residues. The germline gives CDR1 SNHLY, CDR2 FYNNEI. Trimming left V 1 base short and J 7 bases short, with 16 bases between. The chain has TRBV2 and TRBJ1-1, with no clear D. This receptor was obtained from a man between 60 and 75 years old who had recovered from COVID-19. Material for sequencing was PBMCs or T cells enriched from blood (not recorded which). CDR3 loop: CASSEGLGRSGEAFF. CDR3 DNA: TGTGCCAGCAGTGAAGGCTTGGGGAGGTCGGGTGAAGCTTTCTTT.